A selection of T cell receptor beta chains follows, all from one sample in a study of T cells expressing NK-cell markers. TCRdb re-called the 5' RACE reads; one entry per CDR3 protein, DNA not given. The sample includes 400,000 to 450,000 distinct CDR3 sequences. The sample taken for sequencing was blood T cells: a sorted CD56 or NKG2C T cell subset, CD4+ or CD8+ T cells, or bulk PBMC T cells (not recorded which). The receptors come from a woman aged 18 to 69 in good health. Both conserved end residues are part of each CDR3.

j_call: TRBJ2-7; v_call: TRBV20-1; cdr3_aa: CSASGTSEVYEQYF
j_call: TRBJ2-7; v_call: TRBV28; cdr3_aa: CASSFGRTYEQYF
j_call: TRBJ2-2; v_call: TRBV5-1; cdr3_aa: CASRTGGFGELFF
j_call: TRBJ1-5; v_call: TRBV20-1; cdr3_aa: CSARDHRSSNQPQHF
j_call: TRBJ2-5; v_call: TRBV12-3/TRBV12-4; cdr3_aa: CASRGTSGETQYF
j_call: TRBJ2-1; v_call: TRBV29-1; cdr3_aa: CSVEGPGQGLGEQFF
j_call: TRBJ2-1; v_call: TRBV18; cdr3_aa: CASSRVGNEQFF
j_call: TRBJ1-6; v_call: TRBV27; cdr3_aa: CASSSPRMGISPLHF
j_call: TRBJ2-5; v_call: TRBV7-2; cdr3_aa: CASSTGTYIVETQYF
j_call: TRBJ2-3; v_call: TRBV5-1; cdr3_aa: CASSAGQGVTDTQYF
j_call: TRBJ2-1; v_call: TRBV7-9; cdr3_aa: CASSFSRDGRLFF
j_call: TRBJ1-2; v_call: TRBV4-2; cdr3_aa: CASSQDTGLGYTF
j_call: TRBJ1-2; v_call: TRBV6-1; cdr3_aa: CASSQDRVGANYGYTF
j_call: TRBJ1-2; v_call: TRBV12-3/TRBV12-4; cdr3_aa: CASSLARGAGYTF
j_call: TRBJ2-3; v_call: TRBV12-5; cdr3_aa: CASGLDTPGQFTDTQYF
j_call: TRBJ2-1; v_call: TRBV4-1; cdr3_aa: CASSQERPGNNEQFF
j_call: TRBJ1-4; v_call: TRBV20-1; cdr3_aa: CSAGDEPFAEKLFF
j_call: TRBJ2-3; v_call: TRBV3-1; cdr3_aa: CASSQGLPPRDTQYF
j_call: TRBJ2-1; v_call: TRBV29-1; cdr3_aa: CSVPRTSGGAGKRQFF
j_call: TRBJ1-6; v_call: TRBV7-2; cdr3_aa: CASSLAQIYNSPLHF
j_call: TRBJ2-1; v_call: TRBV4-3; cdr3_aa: CASSQHGGGGQGAYNEQFF
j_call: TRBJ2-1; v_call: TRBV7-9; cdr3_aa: CASSLPRRWGNEQFF
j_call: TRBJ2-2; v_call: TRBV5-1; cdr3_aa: CASSWAGTTNTGELFF
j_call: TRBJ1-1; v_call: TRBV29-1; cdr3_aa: CSGQTGKGTEAFF
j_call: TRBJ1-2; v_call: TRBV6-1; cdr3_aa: CASSLSGTGGIYGYTF
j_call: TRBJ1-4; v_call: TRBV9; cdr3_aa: CASSPQRDSGGKLFF
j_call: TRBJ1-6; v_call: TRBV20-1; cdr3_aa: CSAGQGVNSPLHF
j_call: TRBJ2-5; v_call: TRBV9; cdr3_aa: CASSPGLGSIRETQYF
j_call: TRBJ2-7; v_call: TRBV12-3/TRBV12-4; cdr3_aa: CASQRAASYEQYF
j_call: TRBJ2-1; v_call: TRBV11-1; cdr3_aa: CASSLEAPGRRSVRYNEQFF
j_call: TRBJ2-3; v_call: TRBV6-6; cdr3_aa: CAIKGSTDTQYF
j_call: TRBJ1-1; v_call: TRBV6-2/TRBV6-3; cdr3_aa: CASALPGGSTEAFF
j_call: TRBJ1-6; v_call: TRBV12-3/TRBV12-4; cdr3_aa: CASSPDSAYSPLHF
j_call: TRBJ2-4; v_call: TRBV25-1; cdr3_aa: CASNLSGSLAKNIQYF
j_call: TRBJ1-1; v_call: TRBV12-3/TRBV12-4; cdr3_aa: CASSYRGGDTEAFF
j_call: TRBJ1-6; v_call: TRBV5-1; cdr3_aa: CASSSGDRANSPLHF
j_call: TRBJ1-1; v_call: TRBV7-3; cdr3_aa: CASSLTGTGTEAFF
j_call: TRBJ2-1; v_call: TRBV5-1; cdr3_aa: CASSLAVLNEQFF
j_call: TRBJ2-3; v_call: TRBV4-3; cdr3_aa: CASSQDLLRGDTQYF
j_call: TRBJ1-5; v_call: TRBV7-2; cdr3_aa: CASSPVQGGQPQHF
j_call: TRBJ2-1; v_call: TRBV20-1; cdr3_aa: CSASSRQGQGYNEQFF
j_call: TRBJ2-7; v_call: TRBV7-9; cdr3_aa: CASSVTLSEQYF
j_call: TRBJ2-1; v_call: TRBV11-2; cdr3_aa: CASSYDSGGNEQFF
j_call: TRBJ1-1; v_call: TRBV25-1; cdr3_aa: CASSDLGTEAFF
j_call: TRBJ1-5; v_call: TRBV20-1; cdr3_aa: CSVDRGRGNQPQHF
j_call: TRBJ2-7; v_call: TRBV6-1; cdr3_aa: CASSELFGRDSYEQYF
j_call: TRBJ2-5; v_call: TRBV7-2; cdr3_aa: CASSLGDHQVETQYF
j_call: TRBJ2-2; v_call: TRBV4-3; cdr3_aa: CASSQANQGTGELFF
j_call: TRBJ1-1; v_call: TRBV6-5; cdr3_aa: CASSPLGVRGLMNTEAFF
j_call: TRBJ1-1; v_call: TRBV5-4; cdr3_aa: CASSARGATEAFF
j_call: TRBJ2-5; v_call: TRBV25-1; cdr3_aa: CASSEFRGLETQYF
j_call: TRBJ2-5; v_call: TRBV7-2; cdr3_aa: CASSFYRGANRAQYF
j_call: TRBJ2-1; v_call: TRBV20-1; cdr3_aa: CSARDQGASGYNEQFF
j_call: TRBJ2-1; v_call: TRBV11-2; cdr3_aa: CASSRGLAAGNEQFF
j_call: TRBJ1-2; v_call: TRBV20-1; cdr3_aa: CSASQPGQGSRGYGYTF
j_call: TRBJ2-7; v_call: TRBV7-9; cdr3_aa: CASSLAGTGLGYEQYF
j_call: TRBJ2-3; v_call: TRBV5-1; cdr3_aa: CASSYTLAGENTQYF
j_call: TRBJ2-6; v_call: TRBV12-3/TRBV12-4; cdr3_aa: CASSGQSHSGANVLTF
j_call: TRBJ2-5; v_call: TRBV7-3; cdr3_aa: CASSLDRASGTQYF